A selection of T cell receptor beta chains follows, all from one sample in a study of blood T cell repertoires in COVID-19. Data came from immunoSEQ multiplex PCR; TCRdb stores just in-frame clones and leaves some out. The profile shows roughly 120,000 clones, roughly 80% of them singletons. Material: peripheral blood. Every receptor here comes from a woman between 40 and 55 years old with acute or convalescent COVID-19. Each CDR3 is given without its conserved first and last residue.

v_gene	CDR3aa
TRBV27	ASSLIGTGDEKLF
TRBV11-2	ASSYRATEYGYT
TRBV21-1	ASSPVAAF
TRBV9	ASSSEWGNSPLH
TRBV24-1	ATSEAGGSGSSYNEQF
TRBV5-6	ASSLAGQGSEAF
TRBV25-1	ASRTGVYGYT
TRBV12-5	ASGLVVGGLGYNEQF
TRBV5-5	ASSLVRDSYEKLF
TRBV7-2	ASSRGGYRGGAGELF
TRBV7-2	ASSLLSQATYEQY
TRBV28	ASNGSGNTIY
TRBV5-1	ASSSYRQGAGTIY
TRBV18	ASSGFRDRNLKPSNYGYT
TRBV6-5	ASKQLNEKLF
TRBV7-9	ASSPSSQGWAEAF
TRBV18	ASSPIAQGSGYT
TRBV5-1	ASSLSGSQPQH
TRBV10-1	ASSDRGSTDTQY
TRBV12-3/TRBV12-4	ASSPGQPVPT
TRBV19	ASSPRTSMNTEAF
TRBV6-5	ASAPGHSGNTIY
TRBV12-3/TRBV12-4	ASRPAGGDGYT
TRBV3-1/TRBV3-2	ASSQGPGTGNSPLH
TRBV7-2	ASSLAYSNTEAF
TRBV4-1	ASSQEVGASSYNEQF